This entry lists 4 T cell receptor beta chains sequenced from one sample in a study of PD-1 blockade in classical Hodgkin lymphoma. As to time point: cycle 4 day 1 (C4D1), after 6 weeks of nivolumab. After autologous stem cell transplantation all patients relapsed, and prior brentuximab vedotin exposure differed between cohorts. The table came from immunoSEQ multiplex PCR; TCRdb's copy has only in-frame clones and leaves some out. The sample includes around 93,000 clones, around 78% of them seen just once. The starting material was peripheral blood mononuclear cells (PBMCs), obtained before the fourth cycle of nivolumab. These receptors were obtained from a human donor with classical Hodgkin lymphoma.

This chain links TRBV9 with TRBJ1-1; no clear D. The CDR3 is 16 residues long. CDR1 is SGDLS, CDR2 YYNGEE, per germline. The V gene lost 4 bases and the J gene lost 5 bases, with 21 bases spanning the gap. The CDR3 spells CASSPNYGPLGTEAFF. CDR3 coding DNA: TGTGCCAGCAGCCCTAACTATGGACCCCTCGGAACTGAAGCTTTCTTT.

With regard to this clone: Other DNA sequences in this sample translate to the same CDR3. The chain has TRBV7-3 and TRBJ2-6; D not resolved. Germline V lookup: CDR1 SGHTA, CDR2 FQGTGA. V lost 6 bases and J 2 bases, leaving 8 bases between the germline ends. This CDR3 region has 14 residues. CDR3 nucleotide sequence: TGTGCCAGCAGTTTAGGTGCTGGGGCCAACGTCCTGACTTTC. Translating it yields CASSLGAGANVLTF. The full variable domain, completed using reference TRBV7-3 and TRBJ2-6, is GAGVSQTPSNKVTEKGKYVELRCDPISGHTALYWYRQSLGQGPEFLIYFQGTGAADDSGLPNDRFFAVRPEGSVSTLKIQRTERGDSAVYLCASSLGAGANVLTFGAGSRLTVL.

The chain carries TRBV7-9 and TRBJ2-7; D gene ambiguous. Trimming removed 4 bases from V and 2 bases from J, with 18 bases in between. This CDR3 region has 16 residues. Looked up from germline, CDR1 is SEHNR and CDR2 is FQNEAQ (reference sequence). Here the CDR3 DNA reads TGTGCCAGCAGCTCAGACCGACTTTCGACCGCCTACGAGCAGTACTTC. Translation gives CASSSDRLSTAYEQYF.

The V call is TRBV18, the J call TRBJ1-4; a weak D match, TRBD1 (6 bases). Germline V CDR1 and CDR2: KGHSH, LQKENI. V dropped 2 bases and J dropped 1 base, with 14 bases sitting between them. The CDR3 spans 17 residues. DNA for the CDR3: TGTGCCAGCTCACCAGGGCCGAAGGACAGAACTAATGAAAAACTGTTTTTT. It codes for CASSPGPKDRTNEKLFF.